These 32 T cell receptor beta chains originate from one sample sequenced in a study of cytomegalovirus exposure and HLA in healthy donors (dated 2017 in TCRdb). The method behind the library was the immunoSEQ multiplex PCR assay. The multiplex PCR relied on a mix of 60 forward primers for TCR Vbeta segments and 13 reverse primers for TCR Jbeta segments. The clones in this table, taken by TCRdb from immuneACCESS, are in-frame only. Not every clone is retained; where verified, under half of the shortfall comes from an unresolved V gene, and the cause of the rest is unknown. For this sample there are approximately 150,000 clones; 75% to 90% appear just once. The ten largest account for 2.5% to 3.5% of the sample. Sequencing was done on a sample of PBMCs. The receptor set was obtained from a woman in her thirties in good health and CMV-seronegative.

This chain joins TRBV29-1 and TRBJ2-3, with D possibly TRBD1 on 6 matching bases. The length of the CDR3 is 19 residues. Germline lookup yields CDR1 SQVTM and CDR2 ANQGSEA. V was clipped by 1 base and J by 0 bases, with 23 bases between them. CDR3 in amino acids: CSVEGPLSGESLSTDTQYF. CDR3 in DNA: TGCAGCGTTGAAGGCCCGCTGTCAGGGGAAAGTCTCAGCACAGATACGCAGTATTTT.

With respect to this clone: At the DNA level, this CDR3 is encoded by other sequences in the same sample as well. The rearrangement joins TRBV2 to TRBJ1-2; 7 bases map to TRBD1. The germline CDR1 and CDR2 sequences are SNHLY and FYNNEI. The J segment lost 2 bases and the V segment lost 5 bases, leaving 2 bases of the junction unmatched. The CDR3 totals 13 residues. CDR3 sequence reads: CASSLDRNYGYTF. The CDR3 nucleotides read TGTGCCAGCAGTCTGGACAGGAACTATGGCTACACCTTC. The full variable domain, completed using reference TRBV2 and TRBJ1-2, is EPEVTQTPSHQVTQMGQEVILRCVPISNHLYFYWYRQILGQKVEFLVSFYNNEISEKSEIFDDQFSVERPDGSNFTLKIRSTKLEDSAMYFCASSLDRNYGYTFGSGTRLTVV.

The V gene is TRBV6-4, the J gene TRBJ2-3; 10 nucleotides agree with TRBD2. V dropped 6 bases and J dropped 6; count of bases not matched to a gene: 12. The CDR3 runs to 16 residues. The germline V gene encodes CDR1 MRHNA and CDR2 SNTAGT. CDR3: CASRMIEREGLDTQYF. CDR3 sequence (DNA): TGTGCCAGCAGGATGATAGAGCGGGAGGGGCTCGATACGCAGTATTTT.

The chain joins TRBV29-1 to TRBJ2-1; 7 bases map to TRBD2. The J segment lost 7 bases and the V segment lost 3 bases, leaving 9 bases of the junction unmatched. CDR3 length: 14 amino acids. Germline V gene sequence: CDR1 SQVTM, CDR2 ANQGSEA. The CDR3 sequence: CSVDAWGGGNEQFF. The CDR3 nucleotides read TGCAGCGTTGATGCATGGGGGGGAGGTAATGAGCAGTTCTTC.

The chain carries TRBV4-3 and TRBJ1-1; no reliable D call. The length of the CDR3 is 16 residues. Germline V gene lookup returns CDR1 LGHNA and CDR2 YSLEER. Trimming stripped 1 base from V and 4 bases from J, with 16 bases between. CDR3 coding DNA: TGCGCCAGCAGCCAAGTGGTAACAGAATACGGCACTGAAGCTTTCTTT. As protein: CASSQVVTEYGTEAFF.

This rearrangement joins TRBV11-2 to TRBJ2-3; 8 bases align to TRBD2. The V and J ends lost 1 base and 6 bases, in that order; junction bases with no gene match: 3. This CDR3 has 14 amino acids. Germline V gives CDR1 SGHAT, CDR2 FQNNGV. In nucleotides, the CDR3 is TGTGCCAGCAGCTTAGTGCCTAGCGGGGATACGCAGTATTTT. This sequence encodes CASSLVPSGDTQYF.

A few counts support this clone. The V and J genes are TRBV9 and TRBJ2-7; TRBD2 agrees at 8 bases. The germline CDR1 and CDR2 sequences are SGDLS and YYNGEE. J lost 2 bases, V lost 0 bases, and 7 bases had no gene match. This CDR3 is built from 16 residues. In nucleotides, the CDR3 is TGTGCCAGCAGCGTAGATCCCGGGGGGGGGACCTACGAGCAGTACTTC. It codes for CASSVDPGGGTYEQYF.

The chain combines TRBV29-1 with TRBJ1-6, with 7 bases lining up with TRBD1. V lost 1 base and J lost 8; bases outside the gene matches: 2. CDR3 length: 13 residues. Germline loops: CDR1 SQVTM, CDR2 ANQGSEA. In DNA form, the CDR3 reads TGCAGCGTTGAAGTAGGGGGCGATTCACCCCTCCACTTT. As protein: CSVEVGGDSPLHF.

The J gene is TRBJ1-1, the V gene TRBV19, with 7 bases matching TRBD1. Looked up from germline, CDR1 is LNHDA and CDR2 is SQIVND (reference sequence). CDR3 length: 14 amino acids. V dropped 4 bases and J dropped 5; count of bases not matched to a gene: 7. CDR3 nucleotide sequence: TGTGCCAGTAGTAAAGAGGGGGCGCGAACTGAAGCTTTCTTT. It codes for CASSKEGARTEAFF.

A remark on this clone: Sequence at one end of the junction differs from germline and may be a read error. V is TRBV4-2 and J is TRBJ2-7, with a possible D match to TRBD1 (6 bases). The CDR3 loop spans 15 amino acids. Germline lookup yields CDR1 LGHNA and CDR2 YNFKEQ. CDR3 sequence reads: CAGSQEAGESYEQYF. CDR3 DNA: TGTGCCGGCAGCCAAGAGGCAGGGGAGTCATACGAGCAGTACTTC.

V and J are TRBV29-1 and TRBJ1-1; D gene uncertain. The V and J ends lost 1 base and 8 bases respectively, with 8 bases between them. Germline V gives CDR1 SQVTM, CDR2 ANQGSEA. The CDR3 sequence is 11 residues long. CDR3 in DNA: TGCAGCGTTGAAGCAGGAGGGGAAGCTTTCTTT. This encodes CSVEAGGEAFF.

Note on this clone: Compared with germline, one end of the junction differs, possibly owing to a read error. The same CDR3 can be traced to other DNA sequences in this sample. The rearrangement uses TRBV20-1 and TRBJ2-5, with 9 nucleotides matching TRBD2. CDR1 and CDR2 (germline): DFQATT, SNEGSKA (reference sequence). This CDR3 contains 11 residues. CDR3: CSPSGIETQYF. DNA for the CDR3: TGCAGTCCTAGCGGGATAGAGACCCAGTACTTC.

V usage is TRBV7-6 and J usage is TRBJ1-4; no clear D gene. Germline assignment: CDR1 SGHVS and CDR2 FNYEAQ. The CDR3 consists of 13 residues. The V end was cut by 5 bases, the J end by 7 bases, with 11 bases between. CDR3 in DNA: TGTGCCAGCAGCGCGAGGGAGGGTGAAAAACTGTTTTTT. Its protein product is CASSAREGEKLFF. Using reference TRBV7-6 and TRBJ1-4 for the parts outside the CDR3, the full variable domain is GAGVSQSPRYKVTKRGQDVALRCDPISGHVSLYWYRQALGQGPEFLTYFNYEAQQDKSGLPNDRFSAERPEGSISTLTIQRTEQRDSAMYRCASSAREGEKLFFGSGTQLSVL.

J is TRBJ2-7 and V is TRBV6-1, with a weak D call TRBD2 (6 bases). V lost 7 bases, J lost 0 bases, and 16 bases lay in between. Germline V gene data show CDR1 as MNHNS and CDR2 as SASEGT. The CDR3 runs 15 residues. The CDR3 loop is CASTRWDSYSYEQYF. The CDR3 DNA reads TGTGCCAGCACCCGGTGGGACTCCTACTCCTACGAGCAGTACTTC.

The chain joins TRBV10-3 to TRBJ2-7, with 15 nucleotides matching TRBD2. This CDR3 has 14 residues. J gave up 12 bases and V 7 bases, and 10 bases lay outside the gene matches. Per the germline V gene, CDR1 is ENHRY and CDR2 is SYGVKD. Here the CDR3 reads CAINEPGLAGGPYF. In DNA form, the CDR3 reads TGTGCCATCAACGAACCGGGACTAGCGGGAGGACCGTACTTC.

CDR3 in amino acids: CASSTETEAFF. The CDR3 nucleotides are TGTGCCAGCAGTACAGAAACTGAAGCTTTCTTT. The chain joins TRBV2 to TRBJ1-1; D uncertain. The V end lost 5 bases, the J end lost 5 bases, and 6 bases lay between the germline ends. This CDR3 comprises 11 residues. Germline CDR1 reads SNHLY; CDR2 reads FYNNEI.

CDR3 loop: CASSRGTANTGELFF. CDR3 nucleotides: TGTGCCAGCAGCCGAGGGACTGCGAACACCGGGGAGCTGTTTTTT. V is TRBV7-7 and J is TRBJ2-2, with D possibly matching TRBD2 (6 bases). Germline V gene sequence: CDR1 SSHAT, CDR2 FNYEAQ (reference sequence). CDR3 size: 15 residues. The V end was cut by 5 bases, the J end by 0 bases, with 10 bases between.

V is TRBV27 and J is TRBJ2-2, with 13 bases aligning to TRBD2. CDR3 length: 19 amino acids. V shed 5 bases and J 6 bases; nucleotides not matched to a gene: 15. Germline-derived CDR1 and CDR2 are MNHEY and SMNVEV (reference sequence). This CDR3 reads CASSQIRLAGGQGPGELFF. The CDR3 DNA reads TGTGCCAGCAGTCAAATAAGACTAGCGGGAGGACAGGGTCCCGGGGAGCTGTTTTTT.

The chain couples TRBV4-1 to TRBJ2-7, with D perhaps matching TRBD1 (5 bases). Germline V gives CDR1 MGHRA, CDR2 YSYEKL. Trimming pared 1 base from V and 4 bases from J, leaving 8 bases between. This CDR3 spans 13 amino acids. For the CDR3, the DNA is TGCGCCAGCAGCCAAGTGGACAATTACGAGCAGTACTTC. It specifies CASSQVDNYEQYF.

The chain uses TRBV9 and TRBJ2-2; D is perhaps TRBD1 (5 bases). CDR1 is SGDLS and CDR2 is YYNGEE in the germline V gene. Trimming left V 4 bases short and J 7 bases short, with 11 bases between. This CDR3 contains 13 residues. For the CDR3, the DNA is TGTGCCAGCAGCTCCCAGGGAATCGGGGAGCTGTTTTTT. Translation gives CASSSQGIGELFF.

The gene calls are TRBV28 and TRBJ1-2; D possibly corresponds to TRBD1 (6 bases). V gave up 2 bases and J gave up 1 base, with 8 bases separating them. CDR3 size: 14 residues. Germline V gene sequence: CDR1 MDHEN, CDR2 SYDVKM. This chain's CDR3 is CASSLGRGNYGYTF. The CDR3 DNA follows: TGTGCCAGCAGTTTAGGCAGGGGTAACTATGGCTACACCTTC.

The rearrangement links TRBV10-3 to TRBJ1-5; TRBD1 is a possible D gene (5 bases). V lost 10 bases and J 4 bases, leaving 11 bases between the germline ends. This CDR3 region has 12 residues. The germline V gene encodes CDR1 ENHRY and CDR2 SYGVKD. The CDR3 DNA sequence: TGTGCCACCTCACAGGTTAATCAGCCCCAGCATTTT. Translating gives CATSQVNQPQHF.

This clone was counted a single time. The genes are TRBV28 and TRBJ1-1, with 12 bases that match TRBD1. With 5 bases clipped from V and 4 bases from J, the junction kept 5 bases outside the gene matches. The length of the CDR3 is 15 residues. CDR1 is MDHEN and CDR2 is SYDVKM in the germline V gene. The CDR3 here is CASSPRDRGRTEAFF. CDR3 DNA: TGTGCCAGCAGTCCCCGGGACAGGGGGCGCACTGAAGCTTTCTTT.

DNA of the CDR3: TGTGCCAGCAGCTTAGTAGGGCGGGGGCCATCCTACGAGCAGTACTTC. This translates into CASSLVGRGPSYEQYF. The V call is TRBV7-2, the J call TRBJ2-7; D might be TRBD2 (7 bases). Germline V gene data show CDR1 as SGHTA and CDR2 as FQGNSA. V was shortened by 1 base and J by 1 base, with 14 bases between the two germline ends. This CDR3 comprises 16 residues.

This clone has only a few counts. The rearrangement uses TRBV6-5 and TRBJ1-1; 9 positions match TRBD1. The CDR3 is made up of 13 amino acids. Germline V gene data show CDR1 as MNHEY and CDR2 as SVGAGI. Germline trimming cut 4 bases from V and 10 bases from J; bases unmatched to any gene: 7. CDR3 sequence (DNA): TGTGCCAGCAGTTGGCGGACAGGGGCCTCAGCTTTCTTT. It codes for CASSWRTGASAFF.

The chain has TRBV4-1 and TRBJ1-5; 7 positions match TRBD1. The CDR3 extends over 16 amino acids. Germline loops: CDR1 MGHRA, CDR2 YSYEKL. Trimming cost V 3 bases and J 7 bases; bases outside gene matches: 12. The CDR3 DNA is TGCGCCAGCAGCCATCCGGGACAGCGTCTTTCGCAGCCCCAGCATTTT. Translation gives CASSHPGQRLSQPQHF.

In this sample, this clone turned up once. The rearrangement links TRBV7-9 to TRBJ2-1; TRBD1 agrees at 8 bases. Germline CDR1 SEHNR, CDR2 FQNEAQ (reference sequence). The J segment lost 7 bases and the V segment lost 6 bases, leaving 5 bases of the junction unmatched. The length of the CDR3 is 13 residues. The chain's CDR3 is CASSWTGWNEQFF. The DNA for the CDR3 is TGTGCCAGCAGTTGGACAGGGTGGAATGAGCAGTTCTTC.

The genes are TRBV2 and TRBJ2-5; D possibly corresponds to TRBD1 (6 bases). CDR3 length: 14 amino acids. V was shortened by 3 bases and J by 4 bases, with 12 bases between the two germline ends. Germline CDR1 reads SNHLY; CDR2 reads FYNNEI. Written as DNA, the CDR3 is TGTGCCAGCAGTGACTTACAGGGAGCAGAGACCCAGTACTTC. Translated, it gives CASSDLQGAETQYF.

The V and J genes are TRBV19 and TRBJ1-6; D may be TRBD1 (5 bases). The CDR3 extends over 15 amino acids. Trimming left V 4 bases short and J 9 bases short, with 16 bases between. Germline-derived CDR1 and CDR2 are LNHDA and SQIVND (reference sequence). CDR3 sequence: CASSTPTGGSSPLHF. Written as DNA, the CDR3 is TGTGCCAGTAGTACCCCGACGGGGGGAAGTTCACCCCTCCACTTT.

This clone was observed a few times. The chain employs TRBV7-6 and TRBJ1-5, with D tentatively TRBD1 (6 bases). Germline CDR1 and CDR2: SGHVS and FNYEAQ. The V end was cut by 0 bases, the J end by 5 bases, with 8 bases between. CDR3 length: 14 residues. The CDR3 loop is CASSLATGDQPQHF. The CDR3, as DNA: TGTGCCAGCAGCTTAGCGACAGGAGATCAGCCCCAGCATTTT.

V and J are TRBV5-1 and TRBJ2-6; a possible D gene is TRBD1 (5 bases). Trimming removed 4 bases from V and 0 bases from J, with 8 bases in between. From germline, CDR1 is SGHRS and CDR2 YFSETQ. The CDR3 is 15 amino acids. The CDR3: CASSPTASGANVLTF. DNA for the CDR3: TGCGCCAGCAGCCCGACAGCCTCTGGGGCCAACGTCCTGACTTTC.

The CDR3 DNA reads TGTGCCATCAGGGGGGGGGTCGAGCAGTACTTC. Its translation: CAIRGGVEQYF. This chain connects TRBV10-3 to TRBJ2-7; 7 nucleotides match TRBD2. The J segment lost 6 bases and the V segment lost 6 bases, leaving 2 bases of the junction unmatched. Germline assignment: CDR1 ENHRY and CDR2 SYGVKD. This CDR3 comprises 11 residues.